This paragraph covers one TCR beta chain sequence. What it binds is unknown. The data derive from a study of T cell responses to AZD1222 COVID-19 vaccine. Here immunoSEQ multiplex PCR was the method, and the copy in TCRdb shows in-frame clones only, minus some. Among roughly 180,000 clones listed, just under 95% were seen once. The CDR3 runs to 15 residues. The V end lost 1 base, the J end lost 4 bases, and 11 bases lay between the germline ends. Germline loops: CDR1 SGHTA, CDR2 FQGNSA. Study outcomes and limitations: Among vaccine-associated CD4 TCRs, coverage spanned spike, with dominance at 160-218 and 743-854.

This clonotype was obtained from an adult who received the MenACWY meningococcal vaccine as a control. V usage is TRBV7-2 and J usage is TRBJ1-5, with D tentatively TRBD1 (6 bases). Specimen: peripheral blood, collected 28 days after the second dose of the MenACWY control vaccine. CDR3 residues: CASSLEGVRNQPQHF. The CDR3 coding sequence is TGTGCCAGCAGCTTAGAGGGGGTAAGGAATCAGCCCCAGCATTTT. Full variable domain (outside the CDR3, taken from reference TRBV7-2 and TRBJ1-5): GAGVSQSPSNKVTEKGKDVELRCDPISGHTALYWYRQSLGQGLEFLIYFQGNSAPDKSGLPSDRFSAERTGGSVSTLTIQRTQQEDSAVYLCASSLEGVRNQPQHFGDGTRLSIL.